This note documents a single TCR beta chain sequence. The antigen is undetermined. These data are taken from a study of cytomegalovirus exposure and HLA in healthy donors. With 60 Vbeta and 13 Jbeta primers, the PCR was carried out. Data came from immunoSEQ multiplex PCR; TCRdb stores just in-frame clones and leaves some out. This sample has 200,000 or so clones, with about four fifths found just once. Germline V lookup: CDR1 SGHAT, CDR2 FQNNGV. The CDR3 is made up of 14 amino acids. The J segment lost 3 bases and the V segment lost 4 bases, leaving 3 bases of the junction unmatched. General study findings and limits: Relative to the 666-donor mean, N-insertions were reportedly fewer in an Asian-associated ancestry cluster in a later analysis. Some V segments, TRBV6-2 and TRBV6-3 among them, were indistinguishable and were therefore excluded.

The source is a boy younger than 18 in good health and CMV-seronegative. The material sequenced was PBMCs. The chain couples TRBV11-2 to TRBJ2-7; 10 positions agree with TRBD2. DNA for the CDR3: TGTGCCAGCAGCTCTAGCGGGGGCCTCTACGAGCAGTACTTC. Protein sequence: CASSSSGGLYEQYF. Complete variable domain (other parts from reference TRBV11-2 and TRBJ2-7): EAGVAQSPRYKIIEKRQSVAFWCNPISGHATLYWYQQILGQGPKLLIQFQNNGVVDDSQLPKDRFSAERLKGVDSTLKIQPAKLEDSAVYLCASSSSGGLYEQYFGPGTRLTVT.